This T cell receptor (beta chain) was retrieved from a study of blood T cell repertoires in COVID-19. Study overall: There were acute and convalescent COVID-19 samples, and they came from the United States, Italy and Spain. PBMCs, B-cell-depleted T cells, or T cells were the source of the cDNA or gDNA that made up the material.

Authors' analysis steps: How many nucleated cells were present was estimated from reference gene primer amplification. This table comes from immunoSEQ multiplex PCR, and its TCRdb copy is limited to in-frame clones, with some not included. That table gives V, J and clone size, and the DNA gave D and trimming. The repertoire has 150,000 to 200,000 clones, approximately 80% of them found once; the top ten carry approximately 4.7%. Germline V lookup: CDR1 SGHRS, CDR2 YFSETQ. The V segment lost 4 bases and the J segment 9 bases; nucleotides outside the gene matches: 13. This CDR3 is built from 17 residues. Participants, about 18 to 90 years old, spanned around 25 US areas.

Sequenced input: PBMCs or T cells enriched from blood (not recorded which). This receptor was obtained from a woman aged 60-75 years with acute COVID-19. This rearrangement joins TRBV5-1 to TRBJ2-3; 14 positions agree with TRBD2. CDR3 in DNA: TGCGCCAGCAGCCTCCCCCCGACTAGCGGGGGGGCCGAAACGCAGTATTTT. It is translated as CASSLPPTSGGAETQYF.